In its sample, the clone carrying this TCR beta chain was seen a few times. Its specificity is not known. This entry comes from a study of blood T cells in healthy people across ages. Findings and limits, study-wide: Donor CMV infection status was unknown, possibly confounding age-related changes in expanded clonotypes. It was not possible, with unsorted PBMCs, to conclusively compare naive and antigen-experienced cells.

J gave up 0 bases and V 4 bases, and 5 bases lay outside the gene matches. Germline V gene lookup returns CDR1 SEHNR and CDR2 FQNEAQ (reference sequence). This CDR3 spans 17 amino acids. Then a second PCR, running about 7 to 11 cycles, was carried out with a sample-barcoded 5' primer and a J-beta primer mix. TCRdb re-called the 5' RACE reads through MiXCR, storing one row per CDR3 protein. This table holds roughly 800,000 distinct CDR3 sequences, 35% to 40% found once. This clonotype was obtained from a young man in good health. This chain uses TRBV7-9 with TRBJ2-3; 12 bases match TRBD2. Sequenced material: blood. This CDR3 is CASSSSGGARSTDTQYF. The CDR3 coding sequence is TGTGCCAGCAGCTCTAGCGGGGGGGCCCGAAGCACAGATACGCAGTATTTT.